These 17 T cell receptor beta chains originate from one sample sequenced in a study of cytomegalovirus exposure and HLA in healthy donors. 60 Vbeta and 13 Jbeta primers were used in PCR. Clones were read by immunoSEQ multiplex PCR, and TCRdb kept only the in-frame ones, dropping some. The repertoire includes about 120,000 clones, approximately 74% of them detected once, and roughly 7% sits in the top ten. Material: PBMCs. All receptors derive from a male donor in good health and CMV-seronegative.

This clone appeared a few times. Here the CDR3 DNA reads TGTGCCAGCAGTTTAATTGGAGTGAACACTGAAGCTTTCTTT. Translation gives CASSLIGVNTEAFF. V and J are TRBV28 and TRBJ1-1; unclear D gene. The CDR3 consists of 14 residues. V was shortened by 2 bases and J by 0 bases, with 7 bases between the two germline ends. Germline V lookup: CDR1 MDHEN, CDR2 SYDVKM.

J is TRBJ2-7 and V is TRBV11-2; 7 bases are shared with TRBD2. CDR3 size: 17 residues. The trim removed 3 bases at V and 0 bases at J, leaving 11 bases unmatched. The germline gives CDR1 SGHAT, CDR2 FQNNGV. The CDR3 loop is CASSFRRGRGSSYEQYF. CDR3 DNA: TGTGCCAGCAGCTTTCGGCGCGGGCGCGGGAGCTCCTACGAGCAGTACTTC.

The rearrangement uses TRBV19 and TRBJ1-5, with D possibly being TRBD1 (5 bases). The CDR3 spans 14 residues. Trimming cost V 7 bases and J 1 base, with 11 bases left between them. From germline, CDR1 is LNHDA and CDR2 SQIVND (reference sequence). The CDR3 here is CASTEGLSNQPQHF. The CDR3 coding sequence is TGTGCCAGTACGGAGGGGCTAAGCAATCAGCCCCAGCATTTT.

The CDR3 bases are TGTGCCAGCAGCCCGGAGACTAGCGGGCGATCTTCCACAGATACGCAGTATTTT. Translated, it gives CASSPETSGRSSTDTQYF. The rearrangement uses TRBV14 and TRBJ2-3; 10 positions agree with TRBD2. J lost 2 bases, V lost 4 bases, and 12 bases had no gene match. The germline CDR1 and CDR2 sequences are SGHDN and FVKESK. The CDR3 covers 18 residues.

This sequence joins TRBV27 and TRBJ1-5; no reliable D call. The CDR3 is made up of 15 amino acids. Germline V CDR1 and CDR2: MNHEY, SMNVEV (reference sequence). The V end lost 5 bases, the J end lost 7 bases, and 18 bases lay between the germline ends. The CDR3 here is CASSPGSKWRQPQHF. The CDR3 bases are TGTGCCAGCAGTCCGGGAAGCAAATGGCGCCAGCCCCAGCATTTT.

This rearrangement joins TRBV19 to TRBJ1-1, with TRBD1 identical over 8 bases. J lost 4 bases, V lost 5 bases, and 6 bases had no gene match. Germline CDR1 and CDR2: LNHDA and SQIVND (reference sequence). The CDR3 length is 14 residues. In DNA form, the CDR3 reads TGTGCCAGTAGTGTAAACAGGGGGGGCACTGAAGCTTTCTTT. The encoded protein is CASSVNRGGTEAFF. The full variable domain, in which reference TRBV19 and TRBJ1-1 provide the parts outside the CDR3, is DGGITQSPKYLFRKEGQNVTLSCEQNLNHDAMYWYRQDPGQGLRLIYYSQIVNDFQKGDIAEGYSVSREKKESFPLTVTSAQKNPTAFYLCASSVNRGGTEAFFGQGTRLTVV.

The chain couples TRBV7-9 to TRBJ2-3, with a tentative D call TRBD2 (5 bases). Germline V gene lookup returns CDR1 SEHNR and CDR2 FQNEAQ (reference sequence). This CDR3 contains 17 residues. Trimming took 6 bases from V and 0 from J, leaving 19 bases between them. The CDR3 region is CASRKEGGGLSTDTQYF. CDR3 DNA sequence: TGTGCCAGCAGGAAAGAAGGCGGAGGCCTTAGCACAGATACGCAGTATTTT.

The chain employs TRBV28 and TRBJ2-7, with D perhaps matching TRBD1 (6 bases). The germline V and J ends were trimmed by 10 bases and 6 bases, with 16 bases remaining between them. CDR1 is MDHEN and CDR2 is SYDVKM in the germline V gene. The CDR3 consists of 12 residues. The CDR3 DNA sequence: TGTGCCACCAACCCTCGCAGGGGCGAGCAGTACTTC. It yields the protein CATNPRRGEQYF.

V usage is TRBV7-2 and J usage is TRBJ2-2, with D possibly matching TRBD1 (5 bases). The CDR3 sequence is 15 residues long. The germline V gene encodes CDR1 SGHTA and CDR2 FQGNSA. The germline V and J ends were trimmed by 0 bases and 1 base, with 6 bases remaining between them. This chain's CDR3 is CASSLAQGNTGELFF. In DNA form, the CDR3 reads TGTGCCAGCAGCTTAGCGCAGGGGAACACCGGGGAGCTGTTTTTT.

The chain joins TRBV7-3 to TRBJ1-1, with D possibly TRBD1 on 5 matching bases. Germline CDR1 SGHTA, CDR2 FQGTGA. Trimming removed 2 bases at V and 1 base at J, with 11 bases between. The CDR3 spans 15 residues. The CDR3 region is CASSLHGGTNTEAFF. The CDR3 region has the DNA TGTGCCAGCAGCTTACACGGGGGGACGAACACTGAAGCTTTCTTT.

In its sample, this clone was seen a few times. The rearrangement joins TRBV7-9 to TRBJ1-5; 8 bases are a match to TRBD1. Per germline, CDR1 SEHNR and CDR2 FQNEAQ (reference sequence). V was pared by 5 bases and J by 2 bases, with 8 bases of the junction left unmatched. The CDR3 runs to 16 residues. CDR3 nucleotides: TGTGCCAGCAGCCTAGGACAGGGTTTGGGCAATCAGCCCCAGCATTTT. Its translation is CASSLGQGLGNQPQHF.

The chain carries TRBV10-3 and TRBJ1-5; possible D gene TRBD1, 5 bases. The V and J ends lost 6 bases and 7 bases respectively, with 10 bases between them. Germline V gene sequence: CDR1 ENHRY, CDR2 SYGVKD. The length of the CDR3 is 12 residues. In nucleotides, the CDR3 is TGTGCCATCAGGGCAGGGTTACAGCCCCAGCATTTT. Translating it yields CAIRAGLQPQHF.

The chain uses TRBV5-8 and TRBJ2-7; a possible D gene is TRBD1 (6 bases). Between the trimmed V and J ends, which lost 4 bases and 3 bases, there was a span of 14 bases. The CDR3 spans 14 residues. Germline V gives CDR1 SGHTS, CDR2 YDEGEE. The CDR3 loop is CASSPRGTGYEQYF. The CDR3 bases are TGTGCCAGCAGCCCCAGGGGAACGGGCTACGAGCAGTACTTC.

The V gene is TRBV9, the J gene TRBJ1-2, with a weak D call TRBD1 (5 bases). The germline V gene encodes CDR1 SGDLS and CDR2 YYNGEE. The CDR3 has 15 residues. Deletions cut 3 bases from V and 3 bases from J, with 15 bases between. The CDR3 region is CASSDRDSGYYGYTF. In DNA form, the CDR3 reads TGTGCCAGCAGCGACCGGGACTCGGGATACTATGGCTACACCTTC.

This clone has just one count. J is TRBJ1-2 and V is TRBV29-1, with a possible D match to TRBD1 (5 bases). The CDR3 is 12 residues long. CDR1 SQVTM and CDR2 ANQGSEA come from the germline V gene. Here the CDR3 reads CSVVWGAYGYTF. DNA for the CDR3: TGCAGTGTCGTGTGGGGCGCCTATGGCTACACCTTC.

The CDR3 DNA follows: TGTGCCAGCAGCTTAAAAATGGGACTAGCCTACGAGCAGTACTTC. Translated, it gives CASSLKMGLAYEQYF. The chain employs TRBV7-2 and TRBJ2-7, with 8 bases aligning to TRBD2. The germline V gene encodes CDR1 SGHTA and CDR2 FQGNSA. V shed 2 bases, J shed 2 bases, and the junction held 5 bases outside the gene matches. CDR3 length: 15 residues.

This sequence joins TRBV5-8 and TRBJ1-3, with D unclear. The CDR3 totals 15 residues. Trimming cost V 3 bases and J 0 bases, with 10 bases left between them. Per germline, CDR1 SGHTS and CDR2 YDEGEE. Written as DNA, the CDR3 is TGTGCCAGCAGCTCAGGAATGGGCTCTGGAAACACCATATATTTT. Translated, it gives CASSSGMGSGNTIYF.